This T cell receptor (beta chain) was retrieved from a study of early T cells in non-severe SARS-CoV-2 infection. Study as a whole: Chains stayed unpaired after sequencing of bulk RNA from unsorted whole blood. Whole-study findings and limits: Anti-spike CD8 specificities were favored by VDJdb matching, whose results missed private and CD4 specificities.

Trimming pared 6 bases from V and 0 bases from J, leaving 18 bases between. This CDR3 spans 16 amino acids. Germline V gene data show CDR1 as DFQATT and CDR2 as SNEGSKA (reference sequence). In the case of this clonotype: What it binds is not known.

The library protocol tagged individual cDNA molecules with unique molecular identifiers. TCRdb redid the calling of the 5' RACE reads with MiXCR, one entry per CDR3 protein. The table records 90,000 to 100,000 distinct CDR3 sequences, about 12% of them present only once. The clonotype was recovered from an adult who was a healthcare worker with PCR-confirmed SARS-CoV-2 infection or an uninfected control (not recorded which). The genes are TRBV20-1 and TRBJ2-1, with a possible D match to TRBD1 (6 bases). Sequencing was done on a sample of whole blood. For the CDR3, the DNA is TGCAGTGCCCACCGGTCAGGGGAGAGCTCCTACAATGAGCAGTTCTTC. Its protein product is CSAHRSGESSYNEQFF.